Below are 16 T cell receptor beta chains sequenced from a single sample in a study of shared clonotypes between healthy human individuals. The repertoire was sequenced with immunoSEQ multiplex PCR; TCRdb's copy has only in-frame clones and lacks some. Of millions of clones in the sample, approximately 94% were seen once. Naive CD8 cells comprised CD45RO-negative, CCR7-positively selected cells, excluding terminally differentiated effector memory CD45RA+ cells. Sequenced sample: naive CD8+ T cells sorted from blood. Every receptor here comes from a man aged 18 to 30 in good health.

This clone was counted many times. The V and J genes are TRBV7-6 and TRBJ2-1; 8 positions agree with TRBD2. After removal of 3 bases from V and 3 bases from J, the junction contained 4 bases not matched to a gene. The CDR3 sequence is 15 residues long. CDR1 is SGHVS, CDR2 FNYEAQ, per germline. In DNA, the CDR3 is TGTGCCAGCAGCTTTTTAGCGGGAAGCTACAATGAGCAGTTCTTC. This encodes CASSFLAGSYNEQFF.

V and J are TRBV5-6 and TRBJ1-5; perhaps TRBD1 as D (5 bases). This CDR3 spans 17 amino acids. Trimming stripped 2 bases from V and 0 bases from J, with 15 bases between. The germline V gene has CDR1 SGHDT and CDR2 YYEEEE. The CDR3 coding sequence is TGTGCCAGCAGCTTCGCGGGGACGGAGGATAGCAATCAGCCCCAGCATTTT. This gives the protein CASSFAGTEDSNQPQHF.

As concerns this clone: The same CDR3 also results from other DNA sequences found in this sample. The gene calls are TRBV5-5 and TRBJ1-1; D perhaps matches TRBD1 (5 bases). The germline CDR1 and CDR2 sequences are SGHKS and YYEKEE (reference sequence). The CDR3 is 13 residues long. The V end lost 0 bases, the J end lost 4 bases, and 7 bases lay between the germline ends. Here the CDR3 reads CASSLGGGTEAFF. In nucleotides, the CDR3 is TGTGCCAGCAGCTTGGGGGGCGGCACTGAAGCTTTCTTT. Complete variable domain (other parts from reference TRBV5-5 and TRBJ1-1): DAGVTQSPTHLIKTRGQQVTLRCSPISGHKSVSWYQQVLGQGPQFIFQYYEKEERGRGNFPDRFSARQFPNYSSELNVNALLLGDSALYLCASSLGGGTEAFFGQGTRLTVV.

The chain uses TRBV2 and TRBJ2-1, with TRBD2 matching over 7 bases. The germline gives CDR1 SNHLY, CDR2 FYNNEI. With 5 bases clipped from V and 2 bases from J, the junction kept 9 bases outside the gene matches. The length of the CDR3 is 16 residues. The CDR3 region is CASSHVAGATYNEQFF. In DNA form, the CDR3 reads TGTGCCAGCAGTCACGTGGCGGGAGCGACCTACAATGAGCAGTTCTTC.

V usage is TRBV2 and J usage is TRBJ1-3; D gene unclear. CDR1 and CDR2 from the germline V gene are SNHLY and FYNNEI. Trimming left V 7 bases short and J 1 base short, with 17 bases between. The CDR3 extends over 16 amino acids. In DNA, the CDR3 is TGTGCCAGCACCGATGACGGGCGGACGTCTGGAAACACCATATATTTT. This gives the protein CASTDDGRTSGNTIYF.

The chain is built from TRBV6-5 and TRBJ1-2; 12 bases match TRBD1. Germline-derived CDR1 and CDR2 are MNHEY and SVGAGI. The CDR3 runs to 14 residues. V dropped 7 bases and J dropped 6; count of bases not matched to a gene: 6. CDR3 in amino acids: CASNQGQGAHGYTF. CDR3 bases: TGTGCCAGCAACCAGGGACAGGGGGCTCATGGCTACACCTTC.

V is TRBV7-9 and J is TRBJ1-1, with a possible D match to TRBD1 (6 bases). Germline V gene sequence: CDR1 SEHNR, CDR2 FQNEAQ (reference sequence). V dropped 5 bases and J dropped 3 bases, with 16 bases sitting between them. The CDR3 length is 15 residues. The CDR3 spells CASSREWAGDTEAFF. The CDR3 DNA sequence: TGTGCCAGCAGCCGTGAGTGGGCAGGGGACACTGAAGCTTTCTTT. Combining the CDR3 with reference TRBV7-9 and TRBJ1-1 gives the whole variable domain DTGVSQNPRHKITKRGQNVTFRCDPISEHNRLYWYRQTLGQGPEFLTYFQNEAQLEKSRLLSDRFSAERPKGSFSTLEIQRTEQGDSAMYLCASSREWAGDTEAFFGQGTRLTVV.

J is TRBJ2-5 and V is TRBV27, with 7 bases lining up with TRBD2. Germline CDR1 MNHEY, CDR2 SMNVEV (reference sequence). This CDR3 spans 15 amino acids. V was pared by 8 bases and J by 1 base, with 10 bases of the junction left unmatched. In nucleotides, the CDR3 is TGTGCCAGCGGGCTTGGGGGACTACTCCAAGAGACCCAGTACTTC. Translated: CASGLGGLLQETQYF.

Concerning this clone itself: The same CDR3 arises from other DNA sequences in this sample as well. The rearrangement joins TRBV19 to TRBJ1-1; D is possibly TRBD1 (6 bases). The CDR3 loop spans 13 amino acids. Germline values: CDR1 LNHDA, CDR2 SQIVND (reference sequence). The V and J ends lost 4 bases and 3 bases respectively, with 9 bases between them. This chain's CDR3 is CASSTGGYTEAFF. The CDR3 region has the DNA TGTGCCAGTAGTACGGGGGGCTACACTGAAGCTTTCTTT.

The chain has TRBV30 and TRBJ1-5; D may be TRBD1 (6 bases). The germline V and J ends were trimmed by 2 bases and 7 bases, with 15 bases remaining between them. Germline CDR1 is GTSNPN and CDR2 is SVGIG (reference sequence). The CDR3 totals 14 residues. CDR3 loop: CAWSKGQGHQPQHF. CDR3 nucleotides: TGTGCCTGGAGTAAGGGGCAGGGGCACCAGCCCCAGCATTTT.

In DNA, the CDR3 is TGTGCCAGCAGTCCGGGTTGGGGCGGGCATCAGCCCCAGCATTTT. This sequence encodes CASSPGWGGHQPQHF. The chain is built from TRBV27 and TRBJ1-5, with a possible D match to TRBD1 (5 bases). Looked up from germline, CDR1 is MNHEY and CDR2 is SMNVEV (reference sequence). Trimming cost V 5 bases and J 5 bases, with 16 bases left between them. The CDR3 totals 15 residues.

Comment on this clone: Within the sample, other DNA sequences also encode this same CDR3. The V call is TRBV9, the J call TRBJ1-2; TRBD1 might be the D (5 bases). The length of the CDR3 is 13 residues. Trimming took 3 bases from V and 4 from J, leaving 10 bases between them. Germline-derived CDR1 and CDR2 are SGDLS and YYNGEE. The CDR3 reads CASSAGTAYGYTF. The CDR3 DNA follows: TGTGCCAGCAGCGCGGGGACCGCCTATGGCTACACCTTC. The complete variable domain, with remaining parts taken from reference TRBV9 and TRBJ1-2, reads DSGVTQTPKHLITATGQRVTLRCSPRSGDLSVYWYQQSLDQGLQFLIQYYNGEERAKGNILERFSAQQFPDLHSELNLSSLELGDSALYFCASSAGTAYGYTFGSGTRLTVV.

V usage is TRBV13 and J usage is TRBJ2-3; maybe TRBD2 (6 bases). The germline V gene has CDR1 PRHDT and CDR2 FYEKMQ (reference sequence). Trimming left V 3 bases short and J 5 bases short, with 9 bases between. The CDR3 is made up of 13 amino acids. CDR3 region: CASSFGAGDTQYF. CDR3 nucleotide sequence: TGTGCCAGCAGCTTTGGAGCGGGAGATACGCAGTATTTT.

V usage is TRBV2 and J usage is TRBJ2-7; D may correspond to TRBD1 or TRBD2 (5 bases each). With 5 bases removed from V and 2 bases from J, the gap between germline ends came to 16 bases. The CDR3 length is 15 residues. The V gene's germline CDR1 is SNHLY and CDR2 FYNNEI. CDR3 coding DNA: TGTGCCAGCAGTTCCGGTCCGGGACGTACCTACGAGCAGTACTTC. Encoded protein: CASSSGPGRTYEQYF.

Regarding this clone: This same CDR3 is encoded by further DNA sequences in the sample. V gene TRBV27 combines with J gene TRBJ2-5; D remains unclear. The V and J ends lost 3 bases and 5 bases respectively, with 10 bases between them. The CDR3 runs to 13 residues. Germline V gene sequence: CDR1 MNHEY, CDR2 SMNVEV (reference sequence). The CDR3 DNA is TGTGCCAGCAGTTTCGGGCTTGGGGAGACCCAGTACTTC. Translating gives CASSFGLGETQYF.

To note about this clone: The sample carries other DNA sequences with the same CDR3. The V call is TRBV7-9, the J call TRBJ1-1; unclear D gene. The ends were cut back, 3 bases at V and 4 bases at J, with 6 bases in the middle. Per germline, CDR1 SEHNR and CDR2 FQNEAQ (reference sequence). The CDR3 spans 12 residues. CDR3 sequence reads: CASSFGSTEAFF. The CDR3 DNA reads TGTGCCAGCAGCTTTGGAAGCACTGAAGCTTTCTTT.